This T cell receptor beta chain was sequenced during a study of human T cells and chemical hapten exposure. Overall study context: The sensitizer, 2% DPC, was used on around 2 cm by around 2 cm of upper inner arm skin. Diphenylcyclopropenone, dosed weekly to the scalp, was given to patients throughout the roughly 23-week study. Overall study findings and caveats: Counts of TCRs expanded at PT1 correlated positively with patch test score.

Indicated time point: pre-sensitization, week 0. Treatment meaning: therapeutic diphenylcyclopropenone sensitization with weekly scalp DPC. At patch-test visits, sampling came before the patch test. MiXCR, run by TCRdb on the RACE reads, gives a single entry per CDR3 protein. The sample has around 200,000 distinct CDR3 sequences; around 30% are singletons. With respect to this clonotype: What it binds is not known.

This clonotype was sampled from a woman younger than 45 with alopecia areata. Some clones in this sample may be carry-over from other donors' samples. The input for sequencing was whole blood, taken in connection with sensitization to the hapten diphenylcyclopropenone (DPC).

CDR3 in DNA: TGCGCCAGCAGCCAAGTGGCAGCTAGCAATCAGCCCCAGCATTTT. This codes for CASSQVAASNQPQHF. The chain recombines TRBV4-1 with TRBJ1-5; no reliable D call. Germline V gene sequence: CDR1 MGHRA, CDR2 YSYEKL. Trimming left V 1 base short and J 0 bases short, with 7 bases between. This CDR3 is built from 15 residues.